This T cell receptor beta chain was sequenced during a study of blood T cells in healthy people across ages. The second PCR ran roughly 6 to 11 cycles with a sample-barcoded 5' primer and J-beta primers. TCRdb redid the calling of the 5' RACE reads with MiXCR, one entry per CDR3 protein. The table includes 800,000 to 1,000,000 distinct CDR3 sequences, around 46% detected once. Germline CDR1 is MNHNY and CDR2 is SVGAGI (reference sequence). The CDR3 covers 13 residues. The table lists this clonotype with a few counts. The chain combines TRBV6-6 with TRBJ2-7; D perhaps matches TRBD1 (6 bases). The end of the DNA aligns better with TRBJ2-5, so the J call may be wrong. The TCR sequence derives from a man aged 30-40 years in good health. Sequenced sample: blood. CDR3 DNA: TGTGCCAGCAGCTTTGGACAGCTAGAGACCCAGTACTTC. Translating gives CASSFGQLETQYF.